This T cell receptor (beta chain) was observed in a study of post-analysis software for immune sequencing data. Study at large: The cohort encompassed relapsing-remitting, secondary progressive and progressive-relapsing multiple sclerosis disease courses.

This clonotype was observed many times. Antigen unknown. Overall study results and limits: Patients had higher frequencies than controls of about five TRBV segments, including TRBV5-6, TRBV5-1 and TRBV20-1. In multiple sclerosis, normalized Chao1 diversity was significantly below that of controls.

V gave up 2 bases and J gave up 5 bases; unmatched junction bases: 7. Germline V gene lookup returns CDR1 SGHRS and CDR2 YFSETQ. The CDR3 spans 16 residues. Unique molecular identifiers were built into the TCR beta cDNA libraries. Researchers reported some 500,000 cDNA molecules coming from about 0.98 to 11 million T cells. TCRdb itself ran the PCR reads through MiXCR, one entry per CDR3 protein. The sample holds hundreds of thousands of distinct CDR3 sequences, around 27% seen once. V gene TRBV5-1 combines with J gene TRBJ2-3, with 11 bases aligning to TRBD2. Input material: blood. The TCR sequence derives from a girl aged 5-17 years with multiple sclerosis. CDR3 sequence: CASSFMGLAELDTQYF. The CDR3 nucleotides are TGCGCCAGCAGCTTCATGGGACTAGCGGAGCTAGATACGCAGTATTTT. Full variable domain (outside the CDR3, taken from reference TRBV5-1 and TRBJ2-3): KAGVTQTPRYLIKTRGQQVTLSCSPISGHRSVSWYQQTPGQGLQFLFEYFSETQRNKGNFPGRFSGRQFSNSRSEMNVSTLELGDSALYLCASSFMGLAELDTQYFGPGTRLTVL.